The T cell receptor (beta chain) under discussion was sequenced for a study of CD8 T cells in Susac syndrome. In germline, CDR1 is LNHDA, CDR2 SQIVND (reference sequence). The CDR3 loop spans 15 amino acids. Trimming took off 6 bases at V and 1 base at J, with 16 bases between the two ends. Random hexamers were used to reverse transcribe the RNA input (roughly 0.5 to 1 ug). The amplification used immunoSEQ multiplex PCR on TCR beta CDR3; it spanned 54 Vbeta and 13 Jbeta. In TCRdb, the immunoSEQ multiplex PCR reads were re-called with MiXCR into one record per CDR3 protein. The profile shows about 400,000 distinct CDR3 sequences, around 85% of them singletons. TCR beta sequences were obtained from blood CD8+ and CD4+ T cells.

This chain connects TRBV19 to TRBJ2-7; the D gene is possibly TRBD1 (5 bases). The source of this sequence is a human donor with multiple sclerosis. The sample was CD8+ T cells from PBMCs. The CDR3 region has the DNA TGTGCCAGTAGAAGCCGATGGGGCAGTTCCTACGAGCAGTACTTC. Amino acids: CASRSRWGSSYEQYF.